This T cell receptor (beta chain) derives from a study of blood T cell repertoires in COVID-19. About the study: Samples taken during acute and convalescent COVID-19 were collected in the United States, Italy and Spain.

CDR1 is SGHTA and CDR2 is FQGTGA in the germline V gene. This CDR3 region has 14 residues. Trimming cost V 5 bases and J 6 bases; bases outside gene matches: 7. As processed by the authors: Reference gene primer amplification gave nucleated cell count estimates. Assay: immunoSEQ multiplex PCR; the TCRdb copy retains only in-frame clones and omits some. Clone size and V and J calls were adopted from that table, with D and trimming inferred from the DNA. This sample has 150,000 to 200,000 clones, with 80% to 90% found just once. This rearrangement joins TRBV7-3 to TRBJ1-1, with TRBD1 matching 9 bases. Sequencing was done on a sample of peripheral blood. The clonotype was recovered from a man in his late teens or twenties who had recovered from COVID-19. CDR3 bases: TGTGCCAGCAGCAGACAGGGGGACTACCCTGAAGCTTTCTTT. Translation gives CASSRQGDYPEAFF.